The next 10 T cell receptor beta chains were all read from a single sample in a study of early T cells in non-severe SARS-CoV-2 infection. TCRdb analysed the 5' RACE reads with MiXCR anew, one entry per CDR3 protein. The repertoire includes 75,000 to 90,000 distinct CDR3 sequences, just under 15% of them detected once, and less than 7% sits in the top ten. The sequencing sample was made of whole blood. The receptor set was obtained from an adult who was a healthcare worker with PCR-confirmed SARS-CoV-2 infection or an uninfected control (not recorded which).

The V gene is TRBV29-1, the J gene TRBJ2-7; D call uncertain. Trimming pared 5 bases from V and 3 bases from J, leaving 14 bases between. The CDR3 runs to 13 residues. Germline V gene lookup returns CDR1 SQVTM and CDR2 ANQGSEA. DNA for the CDR3: TGCAGCGTTTGCCTGGGCCCTTTCTACGAGCAGTACTTC. Translating gives CSVCLGPFYEQYF.

This clonotype was observed at least ten times. In nucleotides, the CDR3 is TGTGCCTGGAGTGTATCCGGCAACTACGAGCAGTACTTC. Residues: CAWSVSGNYEQYF. The J gene is TRBJ2-7, the V gene TRBV30; D is ambiguous. Germline loops: CDR1 GTSNPN, CDR2 SVGIG (reference sequence). V was cut by 0 bases and J by 3 bases, with 9 bases left in between. CDR3 length: 13 amino acids.

V usage is TRBV6-5 and J usage is TRBJ1-6; D gene unclear. The CDR3 covers 13 residues. Germline V CDR1 and CDR2: MNHEY, SVGAGI. V lost 6 bases and J lost 10, with 13 bases in between. The chain's CDR3 is CASSQDVRSPLHF. The CDR3, as DNA: TGTGCCAGCAGCCAGGACGTTCGGTCACCCCTCCACTTT.

This clonotype came up many times. The chain joins TRBV24-1 to TRBJ2-7; D gene uncertain. The CDR3 contains 14 residues. Between the trimmed V and J ends, which lost 4 bases and 2 bases, there was a span of 11 bases. Per the germline V gene, CDR1 is KGHDR and CDR2 is SFDVKD. CDR3 nucleotides: TGTGCCACCAGTGACGCGTACCTTCCCTACGAGCAGTACTTC. As protein: CATSDAYLPYEQYF.

J is TRBJ2-7 and V is TRBV4-3, with D perhaps TRBD2 (6 bases). The V gene lost 4 bases and the J gene lost 3 bases, with 16 bases spanning the gap. Germline CDR1 reads LGHNA; CDR2 reads YSLEER. The CDR3 loop spans 15 amino acids. As DNA, the CDR3 is TGCGCCAGCAGCCCAGGCGGGATCGAGCACTACGAGCAGTACTTC. It is translated as CASSPGGIEHYEQYF.

The chain couples TRBV7-9 to TRBJ1-1; weak D call: TRBD1 (6 bases). The length of the CDR3 is 12 residues. The ends were cut back, 0 bases at V and 8 bases at J, with 7 bases in the middle. The germline CDR1 and CDR2 sequences are SEHNR and FQNEAQ (reference sequence). CDR3 loop: CASSLAGGEAFF. The CDR3 region has the DNA TGTGCCAGCAGCTTAGCGGGGGGCGAAGCTTTCTTT.

This clonotype was seen only a few times. The chain combines TRBV7-3 with TRBJ2-4; 9 nucleotides agree with TRBD1. In germline, CDR1 is SGHTA, CDR2 FQGTGA. This CDR3 is built from 13 residues. V lost 5 bases and J lost 8; bases outside the gene matches: 4. CDR3 DNA: TGTGCCAGCAGCCTGGGACAGGGTCACATTCAGTACTTC. This sequence encodes CASSLGQGHIQYF.

This clonotype was detected only a few times. The chain couples TRBV4-3 to TRBJ2-3, with 10 bases lining up with TRBD2. The CDR3 sequence is 15 residues long. V was pared by 6 bases and J by 5 bases, with 8 bases of the junction left unmatched. Germline values: CDR1 LGHNA, CDR2 YSLEER. Here the CDR3 reads CASSLASGSVDTQYF. DNA for the CDR3: TGCGCCAGCAGTCTTGCTAGCGGGAGCGTAGATACGCAGTATTTT.

This clonotype was found a few times. This rearrangement joins TRBV10-3 to TRBJ1-2; 9 bases are a match to TRBD1. The CDR3 runs 15 residues. Germline V gives CDR1 ENHRY, CDR2 SYGVKD. The trim removed 6 bases at V and 0 bases at J, leaving 5 bases unmatched. This chain's CDR3 is CAIRDRGVSNYGYTF. Written as DNA, the CDR3 is TGTGCCATCAGGGACAGGGGAGTTTCTAACTATGGCTACACCTTC.

V usage is TRBV19 and J usage is TRBJ2-2; the match to TRBD2 covers 11 bases. The CDR3 runs to 15 residues. From germline, CDR1 is LNHDA and CDR2 SQIVND (reference sequence). V gave up 6 bases and J gave up 4 bases; unmatched junction bases: 4. In nucleotides, the CDR3 is TGTGCCAGTAGCTCCCTAGCGGGAGGCACCGGGGAGCTGTTTTTT. It codes for CASSSLAGGTGELFF.